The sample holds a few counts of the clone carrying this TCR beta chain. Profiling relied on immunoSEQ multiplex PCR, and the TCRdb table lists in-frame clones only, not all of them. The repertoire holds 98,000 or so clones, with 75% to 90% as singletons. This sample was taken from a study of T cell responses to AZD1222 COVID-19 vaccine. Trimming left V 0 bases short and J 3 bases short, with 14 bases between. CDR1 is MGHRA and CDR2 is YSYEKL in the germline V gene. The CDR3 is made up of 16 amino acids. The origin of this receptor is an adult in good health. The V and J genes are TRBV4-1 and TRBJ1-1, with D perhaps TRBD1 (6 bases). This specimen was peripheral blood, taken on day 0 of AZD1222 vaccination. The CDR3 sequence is CASSQDRTAVDTEAFF. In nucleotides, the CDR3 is TGCGCCAGCAGCCAAGATAGGACAGCCGTAGACACTGAAGCTTTCTTT.